These T cell receptor beta chains were read from a single sample in a study of CD8 T cells in acute hepatitis C reinfection. The repertoire was sequenced with immunoSEQ multiplex PCR; TCRdb's copy has only in-frame clones and lacks some. The table lists tens of thousands of clones, roughly 85% of them singletons. The sample consisted of naive CD8+ T cells from PBMCs. Receptors originate from a woman between 18 and 30 years old who spontaneously cleared hepatitis C infection. CDR3s include the opening cysteine and the closing phenylalanine or tryptophan. Each record gives: clone size, V gene, J gene, D gene, CDR3 protein, CDR3 DNA. D genes are given only for firm matches. Some rows mark clone size as missing; the rest say once, few, many or name a class of expanded clone.

NA	TRBV27	TRBJ1-1	NA	CASSDYMNTEAFF	TGTGCCAGCAGCGATTACATGAACACTGAAGCTTTCTTT
NA	TRBV15	TRBJ2-7	TRBD2	CATSDSGRAYEQYF	TGTGCCACCAGCGATAGCGGGAGGGCCTACGAGCAGTACTTC
NA	TRBV19	TRBJ2-7	NA	CASSDGYEQYF	TGTGCCAGTAGTGACGGCTACGAGCAGTACTTC
NA	TRBV29-1	TRBJ1-1	NA	CSVDIEGRKNTEAFF	TGCAGCGTTGATATTGAAGGCAGGAAGAACACTGAAGCTTTCTTT
once	TRBV12-5	TRBJ2-1	NA	CASGLVYRYNEQFF	TGTGCTAGTGGTTTGGTATATCGATACAATGAGCAGTTCTTC
NA	TRBV25-1	TRBJ2-7	NA	CASSEFRVPPYEQYF	TGTGCCAGCAGTGAATTTAGGGTCCCACCCTACGAGCAGTACTTC
NA	TRBV27	TRBJ1-1	NA	CASSLILGNMNTEAFF	TGTGCCAGCAGTTTAATTCTGGGCAACATGAACACTGAAGCTTTCTTT
NA	TRBV14	TRBJ2-7	NA	CASSQVGFMDEQYF	TGTGCCAGCAGCCAAGTGGGATTTATGGACGAGCAGTACTTC
NA	TRBV29-1	TRBJ1-2	TRBD1	CSVEVGPGGYGYTF	TGCAGCGTTGAAGTTGGGCCAGGGGGATATGGCTACACCTTC
NA	TRBV5-5	TRBJ2-2	NA	CASSLAAAMTPNTGELFF	TGTGCCAGCAGCTTGGCCGCGGCAATGACACCGAACACCGGGGAGCTGTTTTTT
NA	TRBV7-6	TRBJ1-1	NA	CASSSLVIPDTLTNTEAFF	TGTGCCAGCAGCTCGTTGGTGATACCGGACACCTTGACGAACACTGAAGCTTTCTTT
once	TRBV11-2	TRBJ2-5	NA	CASSLELAEQETQYF	TGTGCCAGCAGCTTAGAGCTAGCCGAGCAAGAGACCCAGTACTTC
NA	TRBV27	TRBJ2-7	NA	CASSLSGDGYEQYF	TGTGCCAGCAGTTTATCGGGGGATGGCTACGAGCAGTACTTC
NA	TRBV27	TRBJ2-7	TRBD2	CASSLRASGSNEQYF	TGTGCCAGCAGTTTAAGGGCTAGCGGGAGCAACGAGCAGTACTTC
NA	TRBV19	TRBJ1-5	TRBD1	CASITGAQPQHF	TGTGCCAGTATCACAGGGGCTCAGCCCCAGCATTTT
once	TRBV27	TRBJ2-2	NA	CASSFRGTGELFF	TGTGCCAGCAGTTTTCGGGGGACCGGGGAGCTGTTTTTT
NA	TRBV4-1	TRBJ2-1	TRBD2	CASSQDPGLARSSSYNEQFF	TGCGCCAGCAGCCAAGATCCCGGACTAGCGCGAAGTAGCTCCTACAATGAGCAGTTCTTC
NA	TRBV7-2	TRBJ1-4	NA	CASSPRGVPATNEKLFF	TGTGCCAGCAGCCCCAGAGGGGTTCCCGCAACTAATGAAAAACTGTTTTTT
NA	TRBV30	TRBJ1-2	NA	CAWSGGSYGYTF	TGTGCCTGGAGCGGGGGCAGCTATGGCTACACCTTC
NA	TRBV2	TRBJ2-2	TRBD2	CASSGTSGKGRLFF	TGTGCCAGCAGTGGGACTAGCGGGAAGGGGCGGCTGTTTTTT
NA	TRBV11-2	TRBJ2-1	NA	CASSLVLGVPYNEQFF	TGTGCCAGCAGCTTAGTACTAGGAGTCCCCTACAATGAGCAGTTCTTC
NA	TRBV6-1	TRBJ1-4	NA	CASSEGEKLFF	TGTGCCAGCAGTGAGGGTGAAAAACTGTTTTTT
NA	TRBV7-9	TRBJ2-7	TRBD1	CASSLLLRTGGWEQYF	TGTGCCAGCAGCTTATTACTGAGGACAGGGGGCTGGGAGCAGTACTTC
NA	TRBV25-1	TRBJ2-7	NA	CASRGRVANEQYF	TGTGCCAGCAGGGGCAGGGTGGCAAACGAGCAGTACTTC
NA	TRBV4-1	TRBJ1-4	NA	CASSQGRGGREKLFF	TGCGCCAGCAGCCAAGGAAGAGGGGGTCGAGAAAAACTGTTTTTT
NA	TRBV2	TRBJ2-2	TRBD2	CASKRAPGLAAEPGTGELFF	TGTGCCAGCAAACGAGCGCCGGGACTAGCGGCTGAACCGGGCACCGGGGAGCTGTTTTTT
NA	TRBV6-5	TRBJ2-1	TRBD2	CASSIQLAGDEQFF	TGTGCCAGCAGCATCCAACTAGCGGGAGATGAGCAGTTCTTC
NA	TRBV4-1	TRBJ1-1	NA	CASSQDVGANTEAFF	TGCGCCAGCAGCCAAGATGTAGGGGCAAACACTGAAGCTTTCTTT
NA	TRBV27	TRBJ1-3	NA	CASSLRGDSSGNTIYF	TGTGCCAGCAGTTTGCGTGGGGATTCCTCTGGAAACACCATATATTTT
NA	TRBV30	TRBJ2-2	NA	CAWSVLGNTGELFF	TGTGCCTGGAGTGTACTGGGAAACACCGGGGAGCTGTTTTTT
NA	TRBV4-1	TRBJ2-7	NA	CASSQEAVGTLGVIEQYF	TGCGCCAGCAGCCAAGAGGCCGTAGGAACCCTGGGTGTAATCGAGCAGTACTTC
few	TRBV7-9	TRBJ2-7	NA	CASSPQGLSSYEQYF	TGTGCCAGCAGCCCTCAGGGCCTTAGCTCCTACGAGCAGTACTTC
few	TRBV7-9	TRBJ2-2	NA	CASSLAGGAGELFF	TGTGCCAGCAGCTTAGCTGGGGGTGCCGGGGAGCTGTTTTTT
NA	TRBV29-1	TRBJ2-7	TRBD1	CSGGQGLYEQYF	TGCAGCGGAGGACAGGGTCTCTACGAGCAGTACTTC
few	TRBV6-1	TRBJ2-7	TRBD1	CASSLGTASYEQYF	TGTGCCAGCAGCCTCGGGACAGCCTCCTACGAGCAGTACTTC
NA	TRBV27	TRBJ1-2	NA	CASREVGDYNYGYTF	TGTGCCAGCAGGGAGGTAGGGGATTATAACTATGGCTACACCTTC
once	TRBV10-2	TRBJ2-2	NA	CASSEMGPGELFF	TGCGCCAGCAGTGAGATGGGACCCGGGGAGCTGTTTTTT
NA	TRBV7-8	TRBJ1-4	NA	CASSLGGIPNEKLFF	TGTGCCAGCAGCTTAGGGGGGATCCCCAATGAAAAACTGTTTTTT
NA	TRBV7-6	TRBJ2-1	NA	CASSPTVYNEQFF	TGTGCCAGCAGCCCGACAGTTTACAATGAGCAGTTCTTC
once	TRBV2	TRBJ2-1	TRBD2	CASSPGRVEQFF	TGTGCCAGCAGCCCGGGGAGGGTTGAGCAGTTCTTC
once	TRBV7-3	TRBJ2-7	NA	CASSLVGIGTRFSGQYF	TGTGCCAGCAGCTTGGTGGGGATCGGGACACGTTTTTCCGGGCAGTACTTC
NA	TRBV4-1	TRBJ1-2	NA	CASSQDTGNYGYTF	TGCGCCAGCAGCCAAGATACTGGGAACTATGGCTACACCTTC
few	TRBV9	TRBJ1-1	TRBD1	CASSDSRDRGENTEAFF	TGTGCCAGCAGCGATAGCCGGGACAGGGGGGAAAACACTGAAGCTTTCTTT
NA	TRBV20-1	TRBJ2-1	NA	CSARVRDEQFF	TGCAGTGCTAGAGTACGGGACGAGCAGTTCTTC
once	TRBV5-1	TRBJ1-3	TRBD1	CASSPGQAGNTIYF	TGCGCCAGCAGCCCGGGACAGGCTGGAAACACCATATATTTT
once	TRBV27	TRBJ2-7	TRBD1	CASSLKGARYEQYF	TGTGCCAGCAGTTTAAAGGGGGCGCGATACGAGCAGTACTTC